This TCR beta chain was documented in a study of low-dose radiotherapy and immunotherapy resistance in tumors (dated by TCRdb to the early 2020s). General notes on the study: Patients in Cohort 1 were given 0.5 Gy per fraction every 2 weeks, and the prescribed total PTV dose was 6.5 Gy. Patients in Cohort 2 were given 1 Gy per fraction every two weeks, for a total of 13 Gy across 26 weeks. Patients were given nivolumab as a 240 mg flat dose every two weeks and ipilimumab at 1 mg/kg every six weeks, with both drugs delivered intravenously. Intravenous cyclophosphamide at 200 mg/m2 was administered every two weeks, one day ahead of each radiation and immunotherapy administration. Patients took aspirin 300 mg orally once daily for four cycles, starting on cycle 1 day 1. The trial did not randomize participants into treatment groups. The translational analysis covered eight patients: three from the first dose cohort and the first five from the second dose cohort.

This clonotype was recorded many times. Which antigen it targets is not known. No base quality values were provided; no much bigger clone lies one nucleotide off. The sample was run on an Illumina HiSeq 2500. To make first-strand cDNA, Superscript III was used along with a set of TRAV- and TRBV-specific primers so that both the TCRalpha and TCRbeta chains were covered. TCRs were amplified with Phusion for 20 to 25 PCR cycles, with a constant-region primer paired with the adapter attached to the V primers. Amplification of the isolated mRNA was done with the MessageAmp II aRNA Amplification Kit, which involved a roughly 17-hour in vitro transcription at 37 degrees C. The Dynabeads mRNA DIRECT Purification Kit was used to isolate mRNA for TCR sequencing. Indexed Illumina adapters were added in a second Phusion PCR of 25 to 30 cycles, and the PCR products were purified with AMPure XP beads. Processing in the source paper ran as follows. Using custom Perl scripts, TCR sequences that encoded the same protein were pooled, out-of-frame sequences were dropped, and the abundance of each clonotype was calculated. Any TCR sequence backed by just one read was left out of the analysis. The metrics used to describe the repertoires included Shannon entropy, Gini index, clonality, richness, and the frequency of TCRs shared between repertoires. TCRdb trimmed the raw reads at Q25, called clones with MiXCR and kept productive beta chains. Rows are combined by CDR3 protein, so each entry shows the most common genes and DNA. These V and J calls derive from TCRdb rather than the authors' analysis. Here the sample has some 60,000 distinct CDR3 sequences; more than 25% occur a single time. The ten largest clones represent 6.6% of the sample.

In the germline V gene, CDR1 corresponds to SGHDN and CDR2 to FVKESK. At the junction V is shortened by 3 bases and J by 5 bases; bases outside the gene matches: 8. The CDR3 covers 15 residues, taking in both the cysteine and the phenylalanine. The entry retains the CDR3 DNA only, 45 bases that are in frame from base 1. Read against the paper, the sample's time point label means: before trial treatment. The donors came from RACIN, which was a single-arm phase I dose-escalation trial that paired nivolumab and ipilimumab with aspirin, low-dose cyclophosphamide and low-dose radiotherapy. To be eligible, a patient needed to have an advanced solid tumor that was TIL-negative.

Here the chain combines TRBV14 and TRBJ1-1; TRBD1 aligns with 8 central bases. The source is a male donor with rectosigmoid adenocarcinoma. This sample comprised PBMCs, obtained before treatment. In nucleotides, the sequence is TGTGCCAGCAGCCATTATCGACAGGGGCGGACTGAAGCTTTCTTT. Translation gives CASSHYRQGRTEAFF.